This passage covers 18 T cell receptor beta chains from one sample sequenced in a study of metastatic and nonmetastatic thyroid tumors. None of the patients had undergone any treatment ahead of thyroid surgery. Using MiXCR, TCRdb reanalyzed the PCR reads. This table has approximately 60,000 clones, 25% to 30% appearing once. The sequenced material came from blood. Every receptor here comes from a female donor with papillary thyroid cancer or a benign thyroid nodule (not recorded which). Some clones in this sample may be carry-over from other donors' samples.

There are a few counts of this clone. This rearrangement joins TRBV6-1 to TRBJ1-4, with D unresolved. V gave up 2 bases and J gave up 2 bases, with 15 bases separating them. The CDR3 has 17 residues. Germline-derived CDR1 and CDR2 are MNHNS and SASEGT. CDR3 sequence: CASSEMAGSSTNEKLFF. For the CDR3, the DNA is TGTGCCAGCAGTGAAATGGCAGGCAGTTCCACTAATGAAAAACTGTTTTTT.

The chain combines TRBV10-1 with TRBJ2-3; 8 positions agree with TRBD2. From germline, CDR1 is WNHNN and CDR2 SYGVQD (reference sequence). This CDR3 comprises 16 residues. V was clipped by 5 bases and J by 3 bases; unmatched bases: 10. CDR3 residues: CASSSGLAPGTDTQYF. In DNA, the CDR3 is TGCGCCAGCAGTAGCGGACTAGCCCCTGGGACAGATACGCAGTATTTT.

This clone occurred a few times. The chain has TRBV2 and TRBJ2-3; D gene uncertain. The germline V and J ends were trimmed by 8 bases and 6 bases, with 21 bases remaining between them. Germline-derived CDR1 and CDR2 are SNHLY and FYNNEI. CDR3 length: 15 amino acids. This CDR3 reads CASLMSTDKGDTQYF. DNA of the CDR3: TGTGCCAGCCTGATGAGTACAGACAAAGGGGATACGCAGTATTTT.

This clone showed up just a few times. J is TRBJ1-2 and V is TRBV30; 9 positions match TRBD1. The CDR3 is made up of 12 amino acids. The junction had 7 bases not matched to a gene; V was cut back by 8 bases and J by 6 bases. Germline loops: CDR1 GTSNPN, CDR2 SVGIG (reference sequence). DNA of the CDR3: TGTGCCCGTTTAGGGACAGGGCATGGCTACACCTTC. It encodes CARLGTGHGYTF.

This sequence joins TRBV24-1 and TRBJ1-5; possibly TRBD1 for D (5 bases). The germline V gene has CDR1 KGHDR and CDR2 SFDVKD. The CDR3 length is 17 residues. V lost 0 bases, J lost 1 base, and 12 bases lay in between. The CDR3 loop is CATSDLQAGLSNQPQHF. In nucleotides, the CDR3 is TGTGCCACCAGTGATTTGCAGGCAGGGCTAAGCAATCAGCCCCAGCATTTT.

The chain couples TRBV5-1 to TRBJ2-3; no firm D call. Germline values: CDR1 SGHRS, CDR2 YFSETQ. The CDR3 runs 12 residues. V was shortened by 1 base and J by 4 bases, with 4 bases between the two germline ends. The CDR3, as DNA: TGCGCCAGCAGCTTGCCAGCAGATACGCAGTATTTT. Residues: CASSLPADTQYF.

The table lists this clone with a count of one. The chain links TRBV28 to TRBJ2-5; TRBD2 might be the D (6 bases). CDR3 size: 16 residues. Germline loops: CDR1 MDHEN, CDR2 SYDVKM. Trimming shortened V by 7 bases and J by 0 bases, and 18 bases separated the two germline ends. CDR3: CASTSLAGSYQETQYF. DNA for the CDR3: TGTGCCAGCACCTCACTTGCGGGATCGTACCAAGAGACCCAGTACTTC.

The chain joins TRBV11-1 to TRBJ2-1; 10 bases align to TRBD2. This CDR3 contains 16 residues. CDR1 is SGHAT and CDR2 is FQDESV in the germline V gene (reference sequence). J was trimmed by 5 bases and V by 3 bases; bases with no gene match: 7. The CDR3 DNA is TGTGCCAGCAGCTTCCTAGCGGGAGAGGGAAACAATGAGCAGTTCTTC. Translated: CASSFLAGEGNNEQFF.

This clone was observed many times. The rearrangement joins TRBV7-9 to TRBJ1-2; possible D gene TRBD1, 6 bases. This CDR3 is 13 amino acids long. V was shortened by 2 bases and J by 5 bases, with 9 bases between the two germline ends. Per the germline V gene, CDR1 is SEHNR and CDR2 is FQNEAQ (reference sequence). CDR3 sequence: CASSLRGGYGYTF. CDR3 nucleotide sequence: TGTGCCAGCAGCTTACGAGGGGGGTATGGCTACACCTTC.

This clone appeared a few times. V gene TRBV2 combines with J gene TRBJ1-1, with D uncertain. Germline lookup yields CDR1 SNHLY and CDR2 FYNNEI. CDR3 length: 14 amino acids. V was shortened by 6 bases and J by 9 bases, with 20 bases between the two germline ends. The CDR3: CASRRDIVLLKAFF. The CDR3 DNA is TGTGCCAGCAGACGAGATATCGTTTTATTAAAAGCTTTCTTT.

This clone was seen a few times. This sequence joins TRBV6-2 or TRBV6-3 and TRBJ2-7; TRBD2 matches 10 bases. CDR3 length: 17 residues. Trimming at V came to 6 bases and at J to 3 bases, leaving 14 bases not matched to a gene. The V gene's germline CDR1 is MNHEY and CDR2 SVGEGT. The DNA of the CDR3 is TGTGCCAGCAGCACCCACTCCGGGACTAGCGTATACTACGAGCAGTACTTC. This codes for CASSTHSGTSVYYEQYF.

This clone occurred many times. V and J are TRBV5-4 and TRBJ1-6; TRBD1 matches at 7 bases. CDR3 size: 14 residues. V dropped 5 bases and J dropped 9; count of bases not matched to a gene: 8. Germline CDR1 SGHNT, CDR2 YYREEE (reference sequence). This CDR3 reads CASRIGGRGSPLHF. The CDR3 DNA reads as TGTGCCAGCAGGATAGGGGGCCGGGGTTCACCCCTCCACTTT.

This clone is classed as medium-sized. This chain links TRBV6-5 with TRBJ2-1, with D possibly TRBD2 on 6 matching bases. The CDR3 totals 17 residues. V shed 6 bases and J shed 7 bases, with 25 bases lying between them. Germline V lookup: CDR1 MNHEY, CDR2 SVGAGI. DNA for the CDR3: TGTGCCAGCAGCCGAAAGTTGGGGAGGAGGTTGGGAAATGAGCAGTTCTTC. Translated, it gives CASSRKLGRRLGNEQFF.

About this clone: Other nucleotide sequences from this sample produce the same CDR3. The chain links TRBV20-1 to TRBJ2-7; 8 bases agree with TRBD2. Germline CDR1 reads DFQATT; CDR2 reads SNEGSKA (reference sequence). The trim removed 3 bases at V and 5 bases at J, leaving 12 bases unmatched. The CDR3 spans 15 residues. The CDR3 spells CSASTSGGPKNEQYF. DNA of the CDR3: TGCAGTGCTAGTACTAGCGGAGGTCCCAAAAACGAGCAGTACTTC.

The V call is TRBV28, the J call TRBJ2-1, with D maybe TRBD2 (6 bases). Trimming removed 4 bases from V and 6 bases from J, with 10 bases in between. Germline CDR1 reads MDHEN; CDR2 reads SYDVKM. CDR3 length equals 13 residues. The CDR3 is CASSSGRRNEQFF. DNA of the CDR3: TGTGCCAGCAGTTCAGGGAGGCGCAATGAGCAGTTCTTC.

This clone was observed a handful of times. V gene TRBV6-2 or TRBV6-3 combines with J gene TRBJ2-7, with D uncertain. This CDR3 comprises 15 residues. V lost 2 bases, J lost 6 bases, and 17 bases lay in between. Germline V gene lookup returns CDR1 MNHEY and CDR2 SVGEGT. CDR3 sequence reads: CASSYEDSPGSEQYF. The CDR3, as DNA: TGTGCCAGCAGTTACGAGGATAGTCCAGGATCCGAGCAGTACTTC.

This CDR3 reads CASRERGGTDTQYF. The DNA for the CDR3 is TGTGCCAGTCGCGAACGGGGGGGCACAGATACGCAGTATTTT. The gene calls are TRBV3-1 and TRBJ2-3, with TRBD2 identical over 7 bases. This CDR3 spans 14 amino acids. Germline CDR1 is LGHDT and CDR2 is YNNKEL (reference sequence). Trimming took 9 bases from V and 1 from J; bases not matched to a gene: 7.

The chain links TRBV18 to TRBJ2-3; the match to TRBD1 covers 7 bases. Trimming cost V 4 bases and J 6 bases; bases outside gene matches: 10. CDR3 size: 15 residues. Looked up from germline, CDR1 is KGHSH and CDR2 is LQKENI. CDR3 residues: CASSRQGEGKDTQYF. The CDR3 nucleotides are TGTGCCAGCTCACGACAGGGTGAAGGGAAGGATACGCAGTATTTT.